This T cell receptor beta chain was identified during a study of cytomegalovirus exposure and HLA in healthy donors (TCRdb year 2017). General notes on the study: The 500 to 700 repertoires of the first cohort and the 110 or so validation repertoires were produced on the same platform, according to a later analysis. Besides the first cohort of approximately 670 subjects, a separate validation cohort made up of 120 different subjects was used. The study was designed to test whether signatures of past pathogen exposure could be identified by cataloging public T cell receptors. The study combined high-throughput TCR immunosequencing, statistical association of individual TCRs with disease status, and machine learning to predict cytomegalovirus infection status. What the authors observed across the whole study: According to the authors, the approach could potentially be generalized to other disease states and immunological phenotypes. The study gave a list of about 170 TCR beta chains associated with cytomegalovirus. Of the cluster scores, approximately 95% were above 0 in a later analysis, which found that TCRs clustered in the first cohort also tended to co-occur in the approximately 110 validation repertoires. Most TCR sequences were observed very rarely across donors, whereas some public TCRs were present in many individuals. The classifier was reported to diagnose cytomegalovirus status with high specificity and sensitivity in both the original and validation cohorts. In vitro tests confirmed that a few of the cytomegalovirus-associated TCR beta chains recognize cytomegalovirus antigens. The validation cohort had no HLA typing available for a later analysis, so co-occurrence within that cohort was assessed over all 120 or so repertoires.

Separate from the roughly 660-subject first cohort, the validation cohort of some 130 subjects was the group to which the donors belonged. In the germline V gene, CDR1 corresponds to MNHNS and CDR2 to SASEGT. Germline trimming amounts to 2 bases on V and 1 base on J, with 4 as the count of junction bases outside the gene matches. Spanning cysteine to phenylalanine, the CDR3 consists of 16 amino acids. The retained sequence is limited to the CDR3, 48 bases, with the frame set at the first base. The method was the immunoSEQ multiplex PCR assay. The paper's processing steps were these. A statistical classification framework was built to diagnose cytomegalovirus status from the catalog of TCR beta chain sequences. TCRdb carries this immuneACCESS record with in-frame sequences only. Its versions omit some clonotypes, under half of them owing to an unresolved V gene in the studies checked, with the rest unexplained. D and trimming were read from the DNA, whereas the V and J calls and clone size are those reported in that table. This sample lists about 120,000 clones; around 89% were detected once. Approximately 1.8% of the sample belongs to the ten largest clones.

A remark on this clone: The clone's antigen remains unknown. Per-base qualities were not stored, and no clone one base away is much larger.

Sequenced input: PBMCs. The clonotype was recovered from a man aged 18 to 35 in good health and CMV-seronegative. The chain links TRBV6-1 with TRBJ2-3, and TRBD2 aligns with 9 junction nucleotides. The nucleotide sequence reads TGTGCCAGCAGTGAACGGGTAGCGGGGGGCACAGATACGCAGTATTTT. Its product reads: CASSERVAGGTDTQYF.